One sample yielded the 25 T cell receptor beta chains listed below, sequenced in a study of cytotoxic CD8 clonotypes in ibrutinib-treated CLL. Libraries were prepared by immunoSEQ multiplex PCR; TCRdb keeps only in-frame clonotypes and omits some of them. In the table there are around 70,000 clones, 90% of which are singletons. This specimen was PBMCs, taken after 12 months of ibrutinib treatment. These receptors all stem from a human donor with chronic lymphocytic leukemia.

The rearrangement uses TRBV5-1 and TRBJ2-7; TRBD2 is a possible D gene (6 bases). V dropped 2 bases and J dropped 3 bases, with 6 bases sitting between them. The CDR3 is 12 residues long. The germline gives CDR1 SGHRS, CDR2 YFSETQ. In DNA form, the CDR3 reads TGCGCCAGCAGCTTCGGGAGCTACGAGCAGTACTTC. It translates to CASSFGSYEQYF.

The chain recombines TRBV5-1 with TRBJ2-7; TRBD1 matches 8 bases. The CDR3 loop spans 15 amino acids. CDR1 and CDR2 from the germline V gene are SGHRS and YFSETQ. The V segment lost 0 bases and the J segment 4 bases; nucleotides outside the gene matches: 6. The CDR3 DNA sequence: TGCGCCAGCAGCTTGGTAGACAGGGGCCGGTACGAGCAGTACTTC. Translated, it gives CASSLVDRGRYEQYF.

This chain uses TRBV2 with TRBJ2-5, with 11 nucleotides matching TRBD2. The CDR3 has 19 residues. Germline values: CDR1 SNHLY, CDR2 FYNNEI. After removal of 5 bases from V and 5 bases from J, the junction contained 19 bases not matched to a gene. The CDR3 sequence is CASSTGLAGGIGGSETQYF. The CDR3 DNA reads TGTGCCAGCAGTACCGGCTTAGCGGGAGGGATTGGTGGCAGCGAGACCCAGTACTTC.

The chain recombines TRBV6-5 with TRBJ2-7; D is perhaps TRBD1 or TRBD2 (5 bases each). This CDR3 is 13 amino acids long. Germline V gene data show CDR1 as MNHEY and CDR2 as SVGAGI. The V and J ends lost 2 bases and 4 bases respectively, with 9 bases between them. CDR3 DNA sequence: TGTGCCAGCAGTTACGACAGCGGATACGAGCAGTACTTC. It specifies CASSYDSGYEQYF.

CDR3 bases: TGCAGCGTTTTCGGATCCTTCACAGATACGCAGTATTTT. Protein: CSVFGSFTDTQYF. The chain couples TRBV29-1 to TRBJ2-3, with unresolved D. Trimming pared 5 bases from V and 2 bases from J, leaving 11 bases between. Per the germline V gene, CDR1 is SQVTM and CDR2 is ANQGSEA. The CDR3 length is 13 residues.

The CDR3 spells CASSLVGQQNTEAFF. CDR3 bases: TGCGCCAGCAGCTTGGTGGGACAGCAGAACACTGAAGCTTTCTTT. The J gene is TRBJ1-1, the V gene TRBV5-1, with 7 nucleotides matching TRBD1. After removal of 0 bases from V and 1 base from J, the junction contained 3 bases not matched to a gene. The germline V gene encodes CDR1 SGHRS and CDR2 YFSETQ. This CDR3 has 15 residues. Looking up the rest from reference TRBV5-1 and TRBJ1-1 gives the full variable domain: KAGVTQTPRYLIKTRGQQVTLSCSPISGHRSVSWYQQTPGQGLQFLFEYFSETQRNKGNFPGRFSGRQFSNSRSEMNVSTLELGDSALYLCASSLVGQQNTEAFFGQGTRLTVV.

The CDR3 coding sequence is TGTGCCAGCAGTGAAGCTGTGGGGGGCCGGCGGGAGGGCCGCCCTGATTTCTTCAATGAGCAGTTCTTC. It codes for CASSEAVGGRREGRPDFFNEQFF. The chain uses TRBV2 and TRBJ2-1; 9 bases are shared with TRBD2. From germline, CDR1 is SNHLY and CDR2 FYNNEI. The CDR3 consists of 23 residues. The trim removed 0 bases at V and 6 bases at J, leaving 27 bases unmatched.

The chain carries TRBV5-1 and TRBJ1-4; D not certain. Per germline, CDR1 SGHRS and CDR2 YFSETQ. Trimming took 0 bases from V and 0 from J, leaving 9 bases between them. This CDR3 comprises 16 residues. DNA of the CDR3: TGCGCCAGCAGCTTGGATTCCGGTACAACTAATGAAAAACTGTTTTTT. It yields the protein CASSLDSGTTNEKLFF.

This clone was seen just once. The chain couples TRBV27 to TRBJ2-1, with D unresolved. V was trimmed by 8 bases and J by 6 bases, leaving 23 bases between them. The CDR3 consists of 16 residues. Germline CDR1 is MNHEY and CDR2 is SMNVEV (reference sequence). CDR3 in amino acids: CASHLGLVEPPNEQFF. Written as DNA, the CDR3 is TGTGCCAGCCATTTAGGGTTGGTCGAACCCCCCAATGAGCAGTTCTTC.

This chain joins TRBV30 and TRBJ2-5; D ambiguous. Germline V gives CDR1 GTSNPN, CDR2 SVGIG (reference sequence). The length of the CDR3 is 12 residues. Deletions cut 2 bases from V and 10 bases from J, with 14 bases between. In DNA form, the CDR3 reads TGTGCCTGGAGTACGACGGTTTTGTTCCAGTACTTC. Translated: CAWSTTVLFQYF.

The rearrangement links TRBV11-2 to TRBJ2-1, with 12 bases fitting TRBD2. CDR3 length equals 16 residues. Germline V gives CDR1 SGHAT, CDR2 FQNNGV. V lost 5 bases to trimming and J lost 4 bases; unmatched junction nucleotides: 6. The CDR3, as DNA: TGTGCCAGCAGCCCGACTAGCGGGAGTTCTTACAATGAGCAGTTCTTC. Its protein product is CASSPTSGSSYNEQFF.

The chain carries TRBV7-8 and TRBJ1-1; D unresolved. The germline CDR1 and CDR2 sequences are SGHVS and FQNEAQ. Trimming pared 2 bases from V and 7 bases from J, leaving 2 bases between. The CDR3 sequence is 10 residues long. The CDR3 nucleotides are TGTGCCAGCAGCTTAAATGAAGCTTTCTTT. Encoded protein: CASSLNEAFF.

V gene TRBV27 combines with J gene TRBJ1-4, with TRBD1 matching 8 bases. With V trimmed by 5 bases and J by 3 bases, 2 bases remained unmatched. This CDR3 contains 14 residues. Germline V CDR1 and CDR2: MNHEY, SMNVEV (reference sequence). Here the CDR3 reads CASSVDRANEKLFF. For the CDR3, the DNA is TGTGCCAGCAGTGTGGACAGGGCTAATGAAAAACTGTTTTTT.

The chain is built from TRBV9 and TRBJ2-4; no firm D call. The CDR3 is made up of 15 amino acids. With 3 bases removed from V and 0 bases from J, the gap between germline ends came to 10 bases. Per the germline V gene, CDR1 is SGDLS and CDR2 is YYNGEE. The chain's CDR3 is CASSGSGLAKNIQYF. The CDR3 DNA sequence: TGTGCCAGCAGCGGTTCCGGTCTAGCCAAAAACATTCAGTACTTC.

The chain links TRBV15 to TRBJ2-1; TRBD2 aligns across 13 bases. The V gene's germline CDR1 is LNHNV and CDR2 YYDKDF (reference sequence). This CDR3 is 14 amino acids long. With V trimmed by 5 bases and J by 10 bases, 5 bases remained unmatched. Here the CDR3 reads CATSGWTSGREQFF. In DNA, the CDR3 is TGTGCCACCAGCGGCTGGACTAGCGGGAGAGAGCAGTTCTTC.

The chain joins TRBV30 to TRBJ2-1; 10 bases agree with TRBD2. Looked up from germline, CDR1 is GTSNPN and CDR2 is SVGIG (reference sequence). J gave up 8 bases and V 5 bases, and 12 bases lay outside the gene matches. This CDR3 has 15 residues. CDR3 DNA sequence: TGTGCCTGGGACCCAGGACTAGCGGAGACCCATGAGCAGTTCTTC. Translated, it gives CAWDPGLAETHEQFF.

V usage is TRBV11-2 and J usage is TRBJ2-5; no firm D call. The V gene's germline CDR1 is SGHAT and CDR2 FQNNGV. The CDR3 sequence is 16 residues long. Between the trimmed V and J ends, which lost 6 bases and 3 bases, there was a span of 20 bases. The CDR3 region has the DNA TGTGCCAGCAGAGGAAGTTTCGGGCGGCGAGAAGAGACCCAGTACTTC. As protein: CASRGSFGRREETQYF.

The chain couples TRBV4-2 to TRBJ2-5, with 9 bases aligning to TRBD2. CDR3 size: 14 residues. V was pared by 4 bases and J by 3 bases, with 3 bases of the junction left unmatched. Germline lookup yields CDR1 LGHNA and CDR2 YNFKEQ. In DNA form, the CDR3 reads TGTGCCAGCAGCCCTAGCGGGATAGAAGAGACCCAGTACTTC. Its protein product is CASSPSGIEETQYF.

The CDR3 DNA follows: TGTGCCAGCAGTCCGTGGCGGGCGCATGGGGAGCAGTACTTC. Translation gives CASSPWRAHGEQYF. This chain links TRBV27 with TRBJ2-7; D might be TRBD2 (5 bases). The CDR3 has 14 amino acids. Trimming removed 5 bases from V and 7 bases from J, with 18 bases in between. CDR1 MNHEY and CDR2 SMNVEV come from the germline V gene (reference sequence).

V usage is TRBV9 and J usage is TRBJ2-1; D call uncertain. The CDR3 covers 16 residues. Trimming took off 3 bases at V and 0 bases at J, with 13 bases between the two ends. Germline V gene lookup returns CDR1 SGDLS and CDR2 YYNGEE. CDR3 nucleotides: TGTGCCAGCAGCGGATGGCTACCTTACTCCTACAATGAGCAGTTCTTC. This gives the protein CASSGWLPYSYNEQFF.

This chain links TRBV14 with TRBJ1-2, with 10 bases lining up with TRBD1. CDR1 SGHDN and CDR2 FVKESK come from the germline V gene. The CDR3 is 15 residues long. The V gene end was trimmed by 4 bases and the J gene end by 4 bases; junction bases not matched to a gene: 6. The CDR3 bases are TGTGCCAGCAGCCGGGACAGGGGAGGAACCTATGGCTACACCTTC. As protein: CASSRDRGGTYGYTF.

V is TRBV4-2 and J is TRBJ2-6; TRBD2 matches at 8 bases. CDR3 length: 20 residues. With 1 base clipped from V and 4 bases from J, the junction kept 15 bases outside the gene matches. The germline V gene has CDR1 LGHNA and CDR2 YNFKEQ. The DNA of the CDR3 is TGTGCCAGCAGCCAAGTCGGGACTAGATCTTATGGTTGGGGGGCCAACGTCCTGACTTTC. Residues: CASSQVGTRSYGWGANVLTF.

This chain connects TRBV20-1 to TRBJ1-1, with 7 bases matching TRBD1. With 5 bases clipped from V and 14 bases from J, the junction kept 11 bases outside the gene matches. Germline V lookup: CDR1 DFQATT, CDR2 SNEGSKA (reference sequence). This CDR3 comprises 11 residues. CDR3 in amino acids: CSAPQGGRKFF. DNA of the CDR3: TGCAGTGCTCCGCAGGGGGGGCGAAAGTTCTTT.

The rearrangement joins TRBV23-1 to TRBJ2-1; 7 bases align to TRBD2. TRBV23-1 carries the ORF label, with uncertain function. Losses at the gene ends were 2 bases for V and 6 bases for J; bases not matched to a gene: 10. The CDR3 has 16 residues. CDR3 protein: CASSQVFAGDINEQFF. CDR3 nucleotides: TGCGCCAGCAGTCAAGTATTTGCGGGAGATATCAATGAGCAGTTCTTC.

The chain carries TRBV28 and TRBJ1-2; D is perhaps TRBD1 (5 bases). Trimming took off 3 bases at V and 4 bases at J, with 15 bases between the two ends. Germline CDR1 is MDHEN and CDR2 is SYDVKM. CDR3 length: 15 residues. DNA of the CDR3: TGTGCCAGCAGTTTCGAGGCAGGGTATGGCTATGGCTACACCTTC. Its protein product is CASSFEAGYGYGYTF.